This TCR beta chain was retrieved from a study of T-cell reconstitution after alpha-beta-depleted transplantation in children. Points from the study as a whole: About two months after transplant, alpha-beta T cells reportedly came from several hundred expanded graft clones. Surviving recipient T cells and thymic progenitors produced the high day-60 TCRbeta diversity seen in some patients. Once a year had passed after transplant, T-cell counts and diversity came mostly from newly produced T cells.

A TCRbeta library incorporating unique molecular identifiers was prepared. TCRdb re-analysed the PCR reads in MiXCR, keeping a single row per CDR3 protein. Here the sample spans 600,000 or so distinct CDR3 sequences, 20% to 25% being singletons. This clonotype was seen a few times. The target antigen is unknown. Deletions cut 8 bases from V and 4 bases from J, with 11 bases between. This CDR3 is 12 amino acids long. This TCR came from a boy younger than two who had a stem cell transplant for acute myeloid leukemia, so the T cells may come from the graft donor. The chain joins TRBV12-3 or TRBV12-4 to TRBJ1-2, with a tentative D call TRBD1 (6 bases). Specimen: PBMCs, mostly from graft donor cells, collected 360 days after TCRalphabeta/CD19-depleted stem cell transplant. CDR3 in amino acids: CASVEGVYGYTF. Here the CDR3 DNA reads TGTGCCAGCGTCGAGGGGGTCTATGGCTACACCTTC.